This TCR beta chain derives from a study of PD-1 blockade in classical Hodgkin lymphoma. Points from the study as a whole: Lower baseline TCR diversity was reported for newly diagnosed patients than for healthy donors.

This clone was seen a single time. No antigen is known for it. The CDR3 covers 15 residues. The germline gives CDR1 MNHNS, CDR2 SASEGT. Deletions cut 3 bases from V and 3 bases from J, with 11 bases between. The table came from immunoSEQ multiplex PCR; TCRdb's copy has only in-frame clones and leaves some out. This sample has about 13,000 clones, with roughly 75% found just once. Relapse after autologous stem cell transplantation occurred in every patient, and brentuximab vedotin exposure varied. The chain employs TRBV6-1 and TRBJ2-2, with D unclear. The origin of this receptor is a human donor with classical Hodgkin lymphoma. The starting material was peripheral blood mononuclear cells (PBMCs), obtained at baseline. CDR3 in amino acids: CASSDRLGYTGELFF. The CDR3 DNA follows: TGTGCCAGCAGTGATAGGCTAGGATACACCGGGGAGCTGTTTTTT.